A selection of T cell receptor beta chains follows, all from one sample in a study of T cell responses to AZD1222 COVID-19 vaccine. The table came from immunoSEQ multiplex PCR; TCRdb's copy has only in-frame clones and leaves some out. The table includes some 120,000 clones, approximately 85% detected once. The sequences come from peripheral blood, collected on day 0 of AZD1222 vaccination. The receptors here all came from an adult in good health. CDR3s include the opening cysteine and the closing phenylalanine or tryptophan. A D gene is named only where the DNA matches it firmly. Size is stated for part of the rows, as once, few or many counts, or as a class when the clone is expanded.

.,TRBD1,TRBV3-1/TRBV3-2,TRBJ1-6,TGTGCCAGCAGCCCTGGACAGGGAACTAATTCACCCCTCCACTTT,CASSPGQGTNSPLHF
.,TRBD1,TRBV7-3,TRBJ1-1,TGTGCCAGCAGCTTAGGACAGGGCACTGAAGCTTTCTTT,CASSLGQGTEAFF
.,TRBD2,TRBV2,TRBJ2-2,TGTGCCAGCAGTGGGCTAGCGGGAGATACCGGGGAGCTGTTTTTT,CASSGLAGDTGELFF
.,.,TRBV19,TRBJ1-3,TGTGCCAGTAGTATGGGTGCCGCGAGGGGGTCTGGAAACACCATATATTTT,CASSMGAARGSGNTIYF
.,TRBD1,TRBV28,TRBJ1-6,TGTGCCACTTCCAGGGGGGGAACGCCCCTCCACTTT,CATSRGGTPLHF
.,TRBD2,TRBV11-3,TRBJ2-5,TGTGCCAGCAGCTCAAGACTAGCGGGGGAAGAGACCCAGTACTTC,CASSSRLAGEETQYF
.,.,TRBV27,TRBJ2-7,TGTGCCAGCAAGATGAGGAGCCAAACGATCTACGAGCAGTACTTC,CASKMRSQTIYEQYF
.,.,TRBV6-5,TRBJ1-2,TGTGCCAGCAGTTACGGCCAGACGGGTGGCTACACCTTC,CASSYGQTGGYTF
.,.,TRBV10-3,TRBJ1-5,TGTGCCATCAGTGGTAGGGATGATCAGCCCCAGCATTTT,CAISGRDDQPQHF
.,.,TRBV5-1,TRBJ1-1,TGCGCCAGCAGCTTGGCCGGGACATCCAAAGCTTTCTTT,CASSLAGTSKAFF
.,.,TRBV24-1,TRBJ1-4,TGTGCCACCAGTGATTTGGGGGGGCTCCTGTATTTT,CATSDLGGLLYF
once,.,TRBV6-5,TRBJ2-5,TGTGCCAGCAGCGCCTGGGGGGGCGGTCAAGAGACCCAGTACTTC,CASSAWGGGQETQYF
.,.,TRBV5-6,TRBJ1-3,TGTGCCAGCAGATACGGGACGGCTGGAAACACCATATATTTT,CASRYGTAGNTIYF
.,TRBD1,TRBV2,TRBJ2-7,TGTGCCATAGGACAGGGTGGAGTCGGGGAGCAGTACTTC,CAIGQGGVGEQYF
.,.,TRBV6-5,TRBJ1-1,TGTGCCAGCAGCTACCACACTGAAGCTTTCTTT,CASSYHTEAFF
.,TRBD2,TRBV19,TRBJ2-3,TGTGCCAGTAGCCCCCAAGCGGGGGGGCCAGATACGCAGTATTTT,CASSPQAGGPDTQYF
.,.,TRBV14,TRBJ1-6,TGTGCCAGCAGCCCCCTGTCGTTTGGACCCCTCCACTTT,CASSPLSFGPLHF